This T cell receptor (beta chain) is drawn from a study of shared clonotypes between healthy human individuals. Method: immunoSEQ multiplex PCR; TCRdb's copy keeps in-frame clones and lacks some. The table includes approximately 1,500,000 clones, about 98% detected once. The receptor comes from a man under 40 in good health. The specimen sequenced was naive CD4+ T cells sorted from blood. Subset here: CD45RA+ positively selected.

CDR3 in DNA: TGTGCCAGCAGCTTAGCCCTGGGAAATCAGCCCCAGCATTTT. Translating gives CASSLALGNQPQHF. The chain joins TRBV7-9 to TRBJ1-5; D gene uncertain. The CDR3 length is 14 residues. From germline, CDR1 is SEHNR and CDR2 FQNEAQ (reference sequence). V was pared by 0 bases and J by 4 bases, with 7 bases between.